These 17 T cell receptor beta chains came from one sample sequenced in a study of T cells in Graves' hyperthyroidism and ophthalmopathy (dated by TCRdb to about 2019). The library was obtained by multiplex PCR. Sequencing took place on an Illumina HiSeq 2000. The TCR beta CDR3 regions were amplified from RNA transcripts. A first-round RT-PCR of the TCR CDR3 used the HTBI primer set with the Qiagen OneStep RT-PCR kit. TCRdb ran its own pipeline on the public reads, namely fastp trimming at Q25 and MiXCR clone calling, and kept in-frame beta chains. Every entry covers one CDR3 protein and lists the most common genes and DNA from its rows. The table for this sample lists approximately 590,000 distinct CDR3 sequences; 15% to 19% of them were counted only once. The ten largest clonotypes hold around 7.3% of the sample. Sequenced: blood. The receptors derive from a woman aged 25 to 39 with Graves' hyperthyroidism.

The gene calls are TRBV20-1 and TRBJ2-2, with TRBD2 matching 8 bases. Germline CDR1 DFQATT, CDR2 SNEGSKA (reference sequence). The CDR3 totals 14 residues. Trimming at V came to 6 bases and at J to 6 bases, leaving 9 bases not matched to a gene. The CDR3 nucleotides are TGCAGTGCCCGTCCGGGGGGGTTCGCCGGGGAGCTGTTTTTT. Protein sequence: CSARPGGFAGELFF.

At least ten counts were recorded for this clonotype. The gene calls are TRBV12-3 or TRBV12-4 and TRBJ2-3; a possible D gene is TRBD2 (6 bases). CDR3 size: 13 residues. V lost 5 bases, J lost 4 bases, and 10 bases lay in between. The CDR3 nucleotides are TGTGCCAGCAGTCCACTAGCTGCAGATACGCAGTATTTT. Translation gives CASSPLAADTQYF.

The rearrangement joins TRBV12-5 to TRBJ2-7, with D possibly matching TRBD1 (6 bases). Germline V gives CDR1 LGHNT, CDR2 FRNRAP. The CDR3 spans 16 residues. V was clipped by 5 bases and J by 2 bases, with 19 bases between them. The CDR3 nucleotides are TGTGCTAGTGGTCCGGACAGCCCAAAGATCCCCTACGAGCAGTACTTC. Protein: CASGPDSPKIPYEQYF.

This clonotype was found many times. The chain has TRBV10-3 and TRBJ2-7; 11 nucleotides align to TRBD2. There are 14 residues in the CDR3. CDR1 is ENHRY, CDR2 SYGVKD, per germline. The J segment lost 2 bases and the V segment lost 4 bases, leaving 1 base of the junction unmatched. The CDR3 coding sequence is TGTGCCATCAGTGCGGGACTAGCGGCCTACGAGCAGTACTTC. It specifies CAISAGLAAYEQYF.

The rearrangement uses TRBV28 and TRBJ2-4, with a weak D call TRBD1 (6 bases). V lost 2 bases, J lost 0 bases, and 11 bases lay in between. The CDR3 loop spans 16 amino acids. CDR1 and CDR2 from the germline V gene are MDHEN and SYDVKM. CDR3 sequence reads: CASSLGDIKAKNIQYF. The CDR3 DNA sequence: TGTGCCAGCAGTTTAGGGGACATAAAAGCCAAAAACATTCAGTACTTC.

This clonotype was found a few times. CDR3 residues: CASLGQGDEKLFF. CDR3 nucleotide sequence: TGTGCCAGCTTGGGACAGGGAGATGAAAAACTGTTTTTT. The chain joins TRBV7-9 to TRBJ1-4; 9 bases line up with TRBD1. From germline, CDR1 is SEHNR and CDR2 FQNEAQ (reference sequence). J gave up 6 bases and V 8 bases, and 4 bases lay outside the gene matches. There are 13 residues in the CDR3.

This clonotype occurred many times. The genes are TRBV7-8 and TRBJ2-2, with TRBD1 identical over 7 bases. This CDR3 has 14 residues. Trimming removed 3 bases from V and 6 bases from J; junction bases left unmatched: 4. The germline gives CDR1 SGHVS, CDR2 FQNEAQ. CDR3 DNA: TGTGCCAGCAGCTTGGACAGGTCCTCCGGGGAGCTGTTTTTT. This gives the protein CASSLDRSSGELFF.

The chain carries TRBV28 and TRBJ1-2; TRBD1 aligns across 9 bases. The CDR3 is made up of 20 amino acids. V shed 5 bases and J 3 bases; nucleotides not matched to a gene: 22. Looked up from germline, CDR1 is MDHEN and CDR2 is SYDVKM. The CDR3 sequence is CASSSLHVITGGANDYGYTF. CDR3 nucleotide sequence: TGTGCCAGCAGTAGCCTACACGTTATTACAGGGGGCGCGAATGACTATGGCTACACCTTC.

This clonotype was recorded many times. V is TRBV18 and J is TRBJ1-1, with a tentative D call TRBD1 (5 bases). In germline, CDR1 is KGHSH, CDR2 LQKENI. The CDR3 totals 12 residues. V was cut by 3 bases and J by 7 bases, with 9 bases left in between. CDR3 DNA sequence: TGTGCCAGCTCACCCCAGGGAATTGAAGCTTTCTTT. It is translated as CASSPQGIEAFF.

This clonotype was detected ten times or more. V and J are TRBV7-9 and TRBJ2-1, with TRBD1 as a possible D gene (6 bases). Trimming shortened V by 5 bases and J by 8 bases, and 25 bases separated the two germline ends. Germline values: CDR1 SEHNR, CDR2 FQNEAQ (reference sequence). The CDR3 sequence is 17 residues long. The CDR3 is CASSAGDKLGAIHEQFF. Written as DNA, the CDR3 is TGTGCCAGCAGCGCTGGGGACAAGCTGGGGGCGATCCATGAGCAGTTCTTC. Together with reference TRBV7-9 and TRBJ2-1, the CDR3 gives the full variable domain: DTGVSQNPRHKITKRGQNVTFRCDPISEHNRLYWYRQTLGQGPEFLTYFQNEAQLEKSRLLSDRFSAERPKGSFSTLEIQRTEQGDSAMYLCASSAGDKLGAIHEQFFGPGTRLTVL.

The gene calls are TRBV5-4 and TRBJ1-1; 10 bases agree with TRBD1. V shed 4 bases, J shed 0 bases, and the junction held 3 bases outside the gene matches. The CDR3 covers 15 residues. The germline CDR1 and CDR2 sequences are SGHNT and YYREEE (reference sequence). The CDR3 sequence is CASSRGQGMNTEAFF. For the CDR3, the DNA is TGTGCCAGCAGCCGGGGACAGGGGATGAACACTGAAGCTTTCTTT.

About this clonotype itself: A much more abundant neighbour one base away suggests this may be a read error. J is TRBJ2-1 and V is TRBV6-2 or TRBV6-3; 12 bases align to TRBD2. Germline V gene lookup returns CDR1 MNHEY and CDR2 SVGEGT. This CDR3 comprises 15 residues. The CDR3 DNA is TGTGCCAGCAGTCGTCCCGGACTAGCGGGAATTGAGCAGTCCTTC. It encodes CASSRPGLAGIEQSF.

V and J are TRBV27 and TRBJ1-6; D unclear. This CDR3 is built from 15 residues. Trimming left V 4 bases short and J 7 bases short, with 14 bases between. Germline V gives CDR1 MNHEY, CDR2 SMNVEV (reference sequence). CDR3 nucleotides: TGTGCCAGCAGTTCCCCATTAGGGTGGAATTCACCCCTCCACTTT. Its translation is CASSSPLGWNSPLHF.

This clonotype was recorded a few times. One base away lies a much larger clone, so this may be a sequencing read error. The chain couples TRBV15 to TRBJ1-1; 7 nucleotides match TRBD1. The V gene's germline CDR1 is LNHNV and CDR2 YYDKDF (reference sequence). The CDR3 runs to 15 residues. CDR3 nucleotides: TGTGCCACCAGCGGAGAACAGGGGTCTTATGCTGAAGCTTTCTTT. Translated: CATSGEQGSYAEAFF.

The V and J genes are TRBV7-2 and TRBJ2-7; TRBD2 is a possible D gene (5 bases). The germline V and J ends were trimmed by 0 bases and 0 bases, with 9 bases remaining between them. The CDR3 runs 15 residues. CDR1 is SGHTA, CDR2 FQGNSA, per germline. The CDR3 DNA follows: TGTGCCAGCAGCTTAGCGTACAGCGGCTCCTACGAGCAGTACTTC. It translates to CASSLAYSGSYEQYF. Full variable domain (remainder filled in from reference TRBV7-2 and TRBJ2-7): GAGVSQSPSNKVTEKGKDVELRCDPISGHTALYWYRQSLGQGLEFLIYFQGNSAPDKSGLPSDRFSAERTGGSVSTLTIQRTQQEDSAVYLCASSLAYSGSYEQYFGPGTRLTVT.

In this sample, this clonotype turned up many times. The chain combines TRBV28 with TRBJ2-2; 7 nucleotides line up with TRBD1. This CDR3 region has 16 residues. The junction had 7 bases not matched to a gene; V was cut back by 2 bases and J by 4 bases. Germline V gives CDR1 MDHEN, CDR2 SYDVKM. This chain's CDR3 is CASSLGKQGRTGELFF. CDR3 bases: TGTGCCAGCAGTTTAGGGAAACAGGGGCGCACCGGGGAGCTGTTTTTT.

This rearrangement joins TRBV19 to TRBJ2-3; 7 nucleotides line up with TRBD2. In germline, CDR1 is LNHDA, CDR2 SQIVND (reference sequence). The ends lost 3 bases at V and 3 bases at J; junction bases unmatched: 3. The CDR3 runs 14 residues. CDR3 nucleotides: TGTGCCAGTAGTATGACTAGCAGAACAGATACGCAGTATTTT. It codes for CASSMTSRTDTQYF. Together with reference TRBV19 and TRBJ2-3, the CDR3 gives the full variable domain: DGGITQSPKYLFRKEGQNVTLSCEQNLNHDAMYWYRQDPGQGLRLIYYSQIVNDFQKGDIAEGYSVSREKKESFPLTVTSAQKNPTAFYLCASSMTSRTDTQYFGPGTRLTVL.